The 29 T cell receptor beta chains presented below share a single source sample, sequenced in a study of human T cells and chemical hapten exposure. This sample's time point: patch test 3, about 24 weeks after DPC sensitization. Described treatment: therapeutic diphenylcyclopropenone sensitization with weekly scalp DPC. MiXCR was run by TCRdb on the RACE reads, yielding one entry per CDR3 protein. The sample includes some 89,000 distinct CDR3 sequences, 25% to 30% of them seen just once. Sequences were derived from whole blood, sampled in connection with sensitization to the hapten diphenylcyclopropenone (DPC). The receptor source for this set is a man aged 35 to 55 with alopecia areata. Some clones in this sample may be carry-over from other donors' samples.

The rearrangement joins TRBV24-1 to TRBJ2-3; TRBD2 agrees at 15 bases. The CDR3 contains 14 residues. Germline values: CDR1 KGHDR, CDR2 SFDVKD. Trimming at V came to 9 bases and at J to 6 bases, leaving 3 bases not matched to a gene. CDR3 in amino acids: CATGTSGRTDTQYF. Here the CDR3 DNA reads TGTGCCACCGGGACTAGCGGGAGGACCGATACGCAGTATTTT.

The rearrangement links TRBV28 to TRBJ1-4, with TRBD1 identical over 10 bases. Germline CDR1 is MDHEN and CDR2 is SYDVKM. V lost 5 bases to trimming and J lost 7 bases; unmatched junction nucleotides: 19. This CDR3 has 19 amino acids. The CDR3 region is CASSLPRTGGKGCGEKLFF. The CDR3 nucleotides are TGTGCCAGCAGTCTCCCCCGGACAGGGGGAAAGGGGTGTGGTGAAAAACTGTTTTTT.

The chain joins TRBV28 to TRBJ2-1, with 8 bases lining up with TRBD1. The germline V gene encodes CDR1 MDHEN and CDR2 SYDVKM. This CDR3 has 17 residues. J lost 0 bases, V lost 6 bases, and 10 bases had no gene match. The CDR3 DNA follows: TGTGCCAGCAGATCCGACAGGGGCCGAAGCTCCTACAATGAGCAGTTCTTC. It is translated as CASRSDRGRSSYNEQFF.

The chain joins TRBV9 to TRBJ2-7; TRBD2 agrees at 8 bases. The V segment lost 3 bases and the J segment 2 bases; nucleotides outside the gene matches: 1. CDR1 and CDR2 (germline): SGDLS, YYNGEE. The CDR3 sequence is 13 residues long. For the CDR3, the DNA is TGTGCCAGCAGCGGTAGCGGGGCCTACGAGCAGTACTTC. It encodes CASSGSGAYEQYF.

This clonotype showed up just a few times. V usage is TRBV6-6 and J usage is TRBJ2-1, with D perhaps given as TRBD1 or TRBD2 (5 bases each). The CDR3 has 18 residues. CDR1 and CDR2 (germline): MNHNY, SVGAGI (reference sequence). V lost 2 bases to trimming and J lost 2 bases, with 19 bases between them. The chain's CDR3 is CASSYGAFQGRAYNEQFF. CDR3 bases: TGTGCCAGCAGTTACGGGGCTTTCCAAGGGCGGGCCTACAATGAGCAGTTCTTC.

The rearrangement joins TRBV2 to TRBJ2-7; TRBD1 might be the D (6 bases). Germline V gene sequence: CDR1 SNHLY, CDR2 FYNNEI. V was pared by 5 bases and J by 6 bases, with 14 bases between. The CDR3 loop spans 13 amino acids. This CDR3 is CASSTRARGEQYF. The CDR3 region has the DNA TGTGCCAGCAGTACCCGGGCCAGGGGCGAGCAGTACTTC.

This clonotype was seen more than once but under ten times. This sequence joins TRBV12-3 or TRBV12-4 and TRBJ1-2; 8 bases map to TRBD1. V lost 6 bases, J lost 5 bases, and 8 bases stayed unmatched. This CDR3 has 14 residues. CDR3 sequence reads: CASRGIGTGYGYTF. In DNA form, the CDR3 reads TGTGCCAGCAGGGGTATCGGGACAGGATATGGCTACACCTTC.

This clonotype appeared a few times. The chain couples TRBV23-1 to TRBJ2-5; D gene uncertain. TRBV23-1 falls under the ORF class, with uncertain function. The length of the CDR3 is 14 residues. Trimming removed 1 base at V and 1 base at J, with 7 bases between. The CDR3 sequence: CASSQWDVQETQYF. The CDR3 coding sequence is TGCGCCAGCAGTCAATGGGATGTCCAAGAGACCCAGTACTTC.

The chain recombines TRBV10-2 with TRBJ2-3, with D possibly matching TRBD1 (5 bases). This CDR3 spans 15 amino acids. The germline gives CDR1 WSHSY, CDR2 SAAADI. V was clipped by 7 bases and J by 4 bases, with 18 bases between them. The CDR3 DNA follows: TGCGCCAGCACCCCCGCTGGGGCTCGGGCAGATACGCAGTATTTT. This translates into CASTPAGARADTQYF.

The rearrangement joins TRBV5-4 to TRBJ1-1, with TRBD1 matching 8 bases. V was pared by 3 bases and J by 5 bases, with 6 bases of the junction left unmatched. The CDR3 loop spans 14 amino acids. Per germline, CDR1 SGHNT and CDR2 YYREEE (reference sequence). CDR3 in DNA: TGTGCCAGCAGCTCTACAGGGGGGGGAACTGAAGCTTTCTTT. Its protein is CASSSTGGGTEAFF.

The gene calls are TRBV11-2 and TRBJ2-7; maybe TRBD1 (6 bases). CDR1 and CDR2 from the germline V gene are SGHAT and FQNNGV. The CDR3 loop spans 16 amino acids. V shed 5 bases and J shed 6 bases, with 23 bases lying between them. The CDR3 loop reads CASSPQSRGAGSEQYF. CDR3 nucleotides: TGTGCCAGCAGCCCCCAAAGCAGGGGCGCCGGTAGCGAGCAGTACTTC.

The rearrangement joins TRBV12-3 or TRBV12-4 to TRBJ2-5, with 8 bases that match TRBD1. This CDR3 region has 15 residues. V lost 3 bases, J lost 4 bases, and 7 bases stayed unmatched. This CDR3 is CASSFRDRSRETQYF. Written as DNA, the CDR3 is TGTGCCAGCAGTTTTCGGGACAGGTCGAGAGAGACCCAGTACTTC.

The J gene is TRBJ1-5, the V gene TRBV3-1, with a tentative D call TRBD1 (5 bases). From germline, CDR1 is LGHDT and CDR2 YNNKEL (reference sequence). The CDR3 totals 15 residues. V lost 2 bases and J 7 bases, leaving 15 bases between the germline ends. CDR3 sequence reads: CASSQNTGGWQPQHF. Written as DNA, the CDR3 is TGTGCCAGCAGCCAAAATACCGGGGGTTGGCAGCCCCAGCATTTT.

This clonotype has only a few counts. The V gene is TRBV7-9, the J gene TRBJ2-3; D remains ambiguous. With 5 bases removed from V and 0 bases from J, the gap between germline ends came to 18 bases. This CDR3 is built from 17 residues. Germline V gives CDR1 SEHNR, CDR2 FQNEAQ (reference sequence). The CDR3 coding sequence is TGTGCCAGCAGCGCCCCGGGCCCCAACCCTAGCACAGATACGCAGTATTTT. It translates to CASSAPGPNPSTDTQYF.

This clonotype appeared a few times. The chain is built from TRBV4-1 and TRBJ2-7; 10 bases align to TRBD2. Germline V gene lookup returns CDR1 MGHRA and CDR2 YSYEKL. This CDR3 is 16 amino acids long. The V segment lost 4 bases and the J segment 2 bases; nucleotides outside the gene matches: 8. The CDR3 here is CASSPSEREGAYEQYF. The CDR3 nucleotides read TGCGCCAGCAGCCCGTCAGAGCGGGAGGGGGCCTACGAGCAGTACTTC.

Only a few counts were recorded for this clonotype. The chain links TRBV12-3 or TRBV12-4 to TRBJ1-6, with TRBD1 matching 9 bases. This CDR3 region has 16 residues. Unmatched junction bases numbered 10, after V lost 6 bases and J lost 7 bases. Here the CDR3 DNA reads TGTGCCAGCAGCTCTATACAGGGGGCAAGCAATTCACCCCTCCACTTT. As protein: CASSSIQGASNSPLHF.

The chain couples TRBV28 to TRBJ2-7; TRBD2 aligns across 13 bases. V trimming: 7 bases; J trimming: 4 bases; junction bases outside the gene matches: 7. From germline, CDR1 is MDHEN and CDR2 SYDVKM. The CDR3 totals 15 residues. CDR3 nucleotides: TGTGCCAGCAAGTGGACTAGCGGGGGACGATACGAGCAGTACTTC. Translated: CASKWTSGGRYEQYF.

The rearrangement links TRBV3-1 to TRBJ1-2; D gene unclear. Deletions cut 2 bases from V and 2 bases from J, with 9 bases between. The CDR3 is made up of 14 amino acids. CDR1 is LGHDT and CDR2 is YNNKEL in the germline V gene (reference sequence). CDR3 sequence: CASSQKGINYGYTF. CDR3 nucleotides: TGTGCCAGCAGCCAAAAGGGCATAAACTATGGCTACACCTTC.

This clonotype was detected many times. The chain employs TRBV3-1 and TRBJ1-4; perhaps TRBD1 as D (5 bases). The germline V gene encodes CDR1 LGHDT and CDR2 YNNKEL (reference sequence). This CDR3 region has 14 residues. Trimming shortened V by 4 bases and J by 5 bases, and 11 bases separated the two germline ends. Here the CDR3 reads CASSLTVQNEKLFF. The CDR3 DNA reads as TGTGCCAGCAGCCTGACAGTACAGAATGAAAAACTGTTTTTT.

This clonotype was detected only a few times. The chain carries TRBV5-6 and TRBJ2-3, with TRBD2 as a possible D gene (6 bases). The germline gives CDR1 SGHDT, CDR2 YYEEEE. This CDR3 contains 16 residues. Trimming pared 2 bases from V and 0 bases from J, leaving 13 bases between. CDR3 region: CASSLPGRSSTDTQYF. The CDR3 nucleotides read TGTGCCAGCAGCTTACCGGGGAGGTCTAGCACAGATACGCAGTATTTT.

CDR3: CASSQDAIQPQHF. CDR3 bases: TGTGCCAGCAGCCAAGATGCCATTCAGCCCCAGCATTTT. The chain has TRBV3-1 and TRBJ1-5; D unclear. CDR1 and CDR2 from the germline V gene are LGHDT and YNNKEL (reference sequence). The V gene lost 0 bases and the J gene lost 6 bases, with 6 bases spanning the gap. The CDR3 extends over 13 amino acids.

This clonotype was picked up a small number of times. The J gene is TRBJ1-5, the V gene TRBV6-5; D might be TRBD1 (5 bases). The V and J ends lost 4 bases and 3 bases respectively, with 10 bases between them. This CDR3 contains 14 residues. Germline V gene lookup returns CDR1 MNHEY and CDR2 SVGAGI. The CDR3 DNA is TGTGCCAGCAGTTCAAGGACACCCAATCAGCCCCAGCATTTT. Translating gives CASSSRTPNQPQHF.

The V call is TRBV9, the J call TRBJ2-1; D not resolved. Trimming shortened V by 1 base and J by 2 bases, and 10 bases separated the two germline ends. The CDR3 length is 15 residues. Per germline, CDR1 SGDLS and CDR2 YYNGEE. This chain's CDR3 is CASSVNGLTYNEQFF. In DNA form, the CDR3 reads TGTGCCAGCAGCGTAAACGGGCTTACCTACAATGAGCAGTTCTTC.

V is TRBV7-9 and J is TRBJ2-1, with 10 bases fitting TRBD2. Trimming at V came to 3 bases and at J to 0 bases, leaving 5 bases not matched to a gene. The CDR3 has 17 residues. Germline V gene sequence: CDR1 SEHNR, CDR2 FQNEAQ (reference sequence). The CDR3 region is CASSLLAGGTSYNEQFF. The CDR3 DNA follows: TGTGCCAGCAGCTTGTTAGCGGGAGGCACCTCCTACAATGAGCAGTTCTTC.

The genes are TRBV20-1 and TRBJ2-7, with D hard to call. V lost 0 bases, J lost 0 bases, and 12 bases lay in between. This CDR3 has 15 amino acids. The germline CDR1 and CDR2 sequences are DFQATT and SNEGSKA (reference sequence). The DNA for the CDR3 is TGCAGTGCTAGAGATCCGGTTGGGGTCTCCTACGAGCAGTACTTC. It encodes CSARDPVGVSYEQYF.

The chain carries TRBV20-1 and TRBJ2-1, with D uncertain. V shed 3 bases and J shed 0 bases, with 3 bases lying between them. Germline assignment: CDR1 DFQATT and CDR2 SNEGSKA (reference sequence). The CDR3 spans 12 residues. CDR3 nucleotides: TGCAGTGCTAGCGGCTCCTACAATGAGCAGTTCTTC. Translated, it gives CSASGSYNEQFF.

The chain employs TRBV12-3 or TRBV12-4 and TRBJ2-7; D possibly matches TRBD1 or TRBD2 (6 bases each). The CDR3 length is 13 residues. V lost 6 bases, J lost 0 bases, and 9 bases lay in between. The CDR3 DNA reads as TGTGCCAGCAGCCGGGGGCCCTCCTACGAGCAGTACTTC. Translated, it gives CASSRGPSYEQYF.

Only a few counts were recorded for this clonotype. This chain connects TRBV20-1 to TRBJ2-7; D may be TRBD1 (5 bases). The CDR3 loop spans 13 amino acids. Germline V gives CDR1 DFQATT, CDR2 SNEGSKA (reference sequence). V lost 3 bases, J lost 2 bases, and 11 bases lay in between. The CDR3, as DNA: TGCAGTGCTAGGGACACCAAAACCTACGAGCAGTACTTC. Its protein is CSARDTKTYEQYF.

This clonotype turned up a few times. This chain joins TRBV5-1 and TRBJ2-3, with D perhaps TRBD2 (5 bases). Trimming pared 5 bases from V and 2 bases from J, leaving 15 bases between. CDR3 length: 15 amino acids. Germline V gene lookup returns CDR1 SGHRS and CDR2 YFSETQ. CDR3 DNA sequence: TGCGCCAGCAGTTCTTCTACTAGTATCACAGATACGCAGTATTTT. This encodes CASSSSTSITDTQYF.